One sample yielded the 10 T cell receptor beta chains listed below, sequenced in a study of response to subunit inactivated influenza vaccine. TCRdb independently ran MiXCR on the RT-PCR reads; one entry per CDR3 protein. Among 550,000 to 800,000 distinct CDR3 sequences listed, 15% to 19% were seen once. The material was PBMCs from blood, obtained 11 to 12 days after vaccination. The receptor source for this set is a man aged 45-65 years who received an inactivated influenza vaccine.

V gene TRBV10-3 combines with J gene TRBJ2-2, with a possible D match to TRBD2 (6 bases). Looked up from germline, CDR1 is ENHRY and CDR2 is SYGVKD. V lost 5 bases and J lost 6, with 16 bases in between. The CDR3 covers 15 residues. Here the CDR3 DNA reads TGTGCCATCAGTAAGGCTAGCGCCCTCGCCGGGGAGCTGTTTTTT. Protein sequence: CAISKASALAGELFF.

This clonotype was counted between two and nine times. V is TRBV18 and J is TRBJ1-3; D is unclear. The length of the CDR3 is 13 residues. The V gene's germline CDR1 is KGHSH and CDR2 LQKENI. Trimming took 2 bases from V and 1 from J, leaving 3 bases between them. The CDR3, as DNA: TGTGCCAGCTCACCAAATTCTGGAAACACCATATATTTT. Residues: CASSPNSGNTIYF.

The chain joins TRBV7-9 to TRBJ2-1, with TRBD1 matching over 8 bases. The CDR3 contains 14 residues. Germline V CDR1 and CDR2: SEHNR, FQNEAQ (reference sequence). V gave up 5 bases and J gave up 8 bases; unmatched junction bases: 8. The CDR3, as DNA: TGTGCCAGCAGCCCGTGGACAGGGCCCGATGAGCAGTTCTTC. It translates to CASSPWTGPDEQFF. Supplemented by reference TRBV7-9 and TRBJ2-1, the full variable domain reads DTGVSQNPRHKITKRGQNVTFRCDPISEHNRLYWYRQTLGQGPEFLTYFQNEAQLEKSRLLSDRFSAERPKGSFSTLEIQRTEQGDSAMYLCASSPWTGPDEQFFGPGTRLTVL.

The CDR3 loop is CAISETAGANVLTF. The CDR3 DNA is TGTGCCATCAGTGAGACAGCTGGGGCCAACGTCCTGACTTTC. This rearrangement joins TRBV10-3 to TRBJ2-6; D call uncertain. The CDR3 spans 14 residues. Per germline, CDR1 ENHRY and CDR2 SYGVKD. V lost 2 bases, J lost 2 bases, and 4 bases lay in between.

V is TRBV6-2 or TRBV6-3 and J is TRBJ2-2, with D possibly called TRBD1 or TRBD2 (5 bases each). Deletions cut 5 bases from V and 0 bases from J, with 13 bases between. Germline V lookup: CDR1 MNHEY, CDR2 SVGEGT. The CDR3 sequence is 16 residues long. The CDR3: CASSDLTGPNTGELFF. In nucleotides, the CDR3 is TGTGCCAGCAGTGACCTAACGGGGCCGAACACCGGGGAGCTGTTTTTT.

In this sample, this clonotype turned up a few times. The rearrangement links TRBV10-3 to TRBJ2-3, with a possible D match to TRBD1 (6 bases). The CDR3 has 16 amino acids. V gave up 7 bases and J gave up 2 bases, with 19 bases separating them. Per germline, CDR1 ENHRY and CDR2 SYGVKD. The CDR3 DNA reads as TGTGCCATCAACGGGGACAAGACAGGAAACACAGATACGCAGTATTTT. Its protein product is CAINGDKTGNTDTQYF.

V gene TRBV7-2 combines with J gene TRBJ2-2, with 11 bases identical to TRBD2. Germline-derived CDR1 and CDR2 are SGHTA and FQGNSA. The CDR3 is made up of 15 amino acids. The V and J ends lost 5 bases and 3 bases, in that order; junction bases with no gene match: 2. The chain's CDR3 is CASSRSGGDTGELFF. The CDR3 DNA sequence: TGTGCCAGCAGCCGTAGCGGGGGGGACACCGGGGAGCTGTTTTTT.

The chain uses TRBV27 and TRBJ2-1; D is ambiguous. V lost 3 bases, J lost 9 bases, and 15 bases lay in between. The CDR3 length is 14 residues. Germline assignment: CDR1 MNHEY and CDR2 SMNVEV (reference sequence). The CDR3 sequence: CASSLQRVSAEQFF. DNA for the CDR3: TGTGCCAGCAGTTTGCAAAGGGTGTCGGCTGAGCAGTTCTTC.

A few counts support this clonotype. The chain recombines TRBV7-9 with TRBJ1-6; D gene uncertain. V lost 1 base to trimming and J lost 2 bases, with 9 bases between them. CDR1 and CDR2 (germline): SEHNR, FQNEAQ (reference sequence). There are 16 residues in the CDR3. CDR3 protein: CASSLGGPPYNSPLHF. CDR3 DNA: TGTGCCAGCAGCTTAGGAGGTCCACCCTATAATTCACCCCTCCACTTT.

This sequence joins TRBV4-2 and TRBJ2-1, with TRBD1 identical over 8 bases. The CDR3 is 16 amino acids. Looked up from germline, CDR1 is LGHNA and CDR2 is YNFKEQ. V was clipped by 0 bases and J by 7 bases; unmatched bases: 8. CDR3 in amino acids: CASSQDRQGSWNEQFF. In DNA form, the CDR3 reads TGTGCCAGCAGCCAAGACCGACAGGGGTCCTGGAATGAGCAGTTCTTC.